This T cell receptor (beta chain) was captured in a study of blood T cell repertoires in COVID-19. Study-level information: PBMCs, B-cell-depleted T cells, or T cells provided the cDNA or gDNA that made up the material.

Participants spanned ages about 18 to 100 years and resided in 20 to 25 US areas. In Cohort 3, a recovered donor had either two negative PCRs, clearance, or symptom resolution. The protocol was immunoSEQ multiplex PCR, while the TCRdb copy is restricted to in-frame clones and leaves out a portion. The sample shows approximately 310,000 clones, 80% to 90% of them seen only once. There are 16 residues in the CDR3. V lost 5 bases and J lost 5, with 18 bases in between. The germline CDR1 and CDR2 sequences are SGHAT and FQNNGV. Sequencing input: PBMCs or T cells enriched from blood (not recorded which). The sequence was collected from a man aged 25-40 years who had recovered from COVID-19. V and J are TRBV11-2 and TRBJ2-2; a possible D gene is TRBD2 (5 bases). The CDR3 DNA sequence: TGTGCCAGCAGCCCTCCCCGGGGTATGGGGACCGGGGAGCTGTTTTTT. Translated: CASSPPRGMGTGELFF.